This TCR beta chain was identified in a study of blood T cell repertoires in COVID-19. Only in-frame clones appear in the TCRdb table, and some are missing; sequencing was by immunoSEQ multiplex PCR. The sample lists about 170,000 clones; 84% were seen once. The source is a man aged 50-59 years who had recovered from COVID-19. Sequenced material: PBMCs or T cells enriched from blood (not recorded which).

The CDR3 is CASSTSTRNTGELFF. The CDR3 DNA follows: TGTGCCAGTAGTACCTCAACCAGGAACACCGGGGAGCTGTTTTTT. The rearrangement uses TRBV19 and TRBJ2-2; the D is unclear. This CDR3 has 15 residues. The V end lost 4 bases, the J end lost 1 base, and 10 bases lay between the germline ends. The germline V gene encodes CDR1 LNHDA and CDR2 SQIVND (reference sequence).